This is a list of T cell receptor beta chains from one sample in a study of a mutant IDH1 vaccine in newly diagnosed glioma. The assay was immunoSEQ multiplex PCR, and TCRdb's table has in-frame clones only and misses some. The sample has 30,000 or so clones; more than 65% are singletons. The source was PBMCs, collected from a glioma patient treated with radiotherapy, temozolomide or both. The source of these receptors is a man aged 25-45 years with glioma. The CDR3 runs from the conserved cysteine through the conserved F or W. D genes are given only for firm matches. Rows may omit the clone size; those that give it use once, few, many or a size class.

clone_size	d_call	v_call	j_call	cdr3_aa	cdr3_nt
once	TRBD1	TRBV19	TRBJ2-5	CASSTGQGEEETQYF	TGTGCCAGTAGCACGGGACAGGGGGAGGAAGAGACCCAGTACTTC
once	TRBD1	TRBV5-5	TRBJ1-4	CASSLGVQGRGEKLFF	TGTGCCAGCAGCTTGGGGGTACAGGGGCGGGGTGAAAAACTGTTTTTT
once	TRBD1	TRBV5-5	TRBJ1-2	CASSLSGTGANYGYTF	TGTGCCAGCAGCTTGAGTGGGACAGGGGCGAACTATGGCTACACCTTC
.	.	TRBV2	TRBJ2-1	CASALLQGRGYNEQFF	TGTGCCAGCGCCCTTCTACAGGGACGGGGATACAATGAGCAGTTCTTC
.	.	TRBV28	TRBJ2-7	CASRTGPEQYF	TGTGCCAGCCGAACGGGGCCCGAGCAGTACTTC
.	.	TRBV6-1	TRBJ1-2	CASSEWGPGYGYTF	TGTGCCAGCAGTGAATGGGGACCTGGCTATGGCTACACCTTC
few	TRBD1	TRBV30	TRBJ1-1	CAWRKGAATEAFF	TGTGCCTGGAGGAAGGGGGCTGCCACTGAAGCTTTCTTT
.	.	TRBV20-1	TRBJ2-5	CSASGETQYF	TGCAGCGCAAGTGGAGAGACCCAGTACTTC
.	.	TRBV29-1	TRBJ2-7	CSAEVESGYEQYF	TGCAGCGCTGAAGTCGAGAGCGGATACGAGCAGTACTTC
.	.	TRBV27	TRBJ1-4	CASSFWGANEKLFF	TGTGCCAGCAGTTTTTGGGGGGCTAATGAAAAACTGTTTTTT
.	.	TRBV5-5	TRBJ2-7	CASSLNRADYEQYF	TGTGCCAGCAGCTTGAACAGGGCGGACTACGAGCAGTACTTC
once	.	TRBV23-1	TRBJ1-2	CASTDKSYTF	TGCGCCAGCACGGACAAAAGCTACACCTTC
.	.	TRBV6-5	TRBJ1-2	CASSYSQASIGYTF	TGTGCCAGCAGTTACTCGCAGGCCTCAATAGGCTACACCTTC
.	TRBD1	TRBV7-9	TRBJ2-7	CASSSSTRDRKYEQYF	TGTGCCAGCAGCAGTAGCACCCGGGACAGAAAGTACGAGCAGTACTTC
.	.	TRBV5-1	TRBJ1-3	CASSPLGGDTIYF	TGCGCCAGCAGCCCCCTCGGGGGCGACACCATATATTTT
once	TRBD2	TRBV19	TRBJ2-5	CASSILVVAGNQETQYF	TGTGCCAGTAGTATCCTCGTGGTAGCGGGGAACCAAGAGACCCAGTACTTC
.	.	TRBV5-4	TRBJ2-5	CASSSQGSETQYF	TGTGCCAGCAGCTCACAGGGTTCAGAGACCCAGTACTTC
.	.	TRBV21-1	TRBJ1-2	CASTPVHGYTF	TGTGCCAGCACCCCCGTTCATGGCTACACCTTC
.	TRBD2	TRBV30	TRBJ2-3	CAWSVGAGGPTDTQYF	TGTGCCTGGAGTGTGGGGGCGGGAGGGCCTACAGATACGCAGTATTTT
once	.	TRBV18	TRBJ2-7	CASSSGNGYEQYF	TGTGCCAGCTCATCGGGAAATGGCTACGAGCAGTACTTC
few	.	TRBV30	TRBJ1-5	CAWSIGGSNQPQHF	TGTGCCTGGAGTATCGGGGGATCCAATCAGCCCCAGCATTTT
.	TRBD1	TRBV2	TRBJ1-6	CASSERARGINSPLHF	TGTGCCAGCAGTGAACGGGCCAGGGGGATTAATTCACCCCTCCACTTT
.	.	TRBV28	TRBJ2-7	CASSLGQSGYEQYF	TGTGCCAGCAGTCTAGGACAGAGTGGCTACGAGCAGTACTTC
.	.	TRBV7-8	TRBJ2-3	CASSLNLLGDTQYF	TGTGCCAGCAGCTTAAACCTATTGGGAGATACGCAGTATTTT
.	TRBD1	TRBV30	TRBJ1-1	CAWTSGGWTEAFF	TGTGCCTGGACTTCAGGGGGGTGGACTGAAGCTTTCTTT
once	TRBD1	TRBV5-1	TRBJ1-1	CASSSGTANTEAFF	TGCGCCAGCAGCTCAGGGACAGCGAACACTGAAGCTTTCTTT
.	.	TRBV29-1	TRBJ2-5	CSVEEGRRVETQYF	TGCAGCGTTGAAGAGGGGCGCAGAGTGGAGACCCAGTACTTC
.	.	TRBV28	TRBJ2-7	CASRRTGSSYEQYF	TGTGCCAGCAGACGTACAGGGAGCTCCTACGAGCAGTACTTC
.	.	TRBV5-1	TRBJ1-3	CASSTDSISGNTIYF	TGCGCCAGCAGCACGGACAGCATCTCTGGAAACACCATATATTTT